The present entry profiles one TCR beta chain with its context. This entry belongs to a study of Ad26.COV2.S vaccination and SARS-CoV-2 variants. Treatment defined: some 20 received Ad26.COV2.S at low or high dose, single or two shots; roughly five received placebo; per-sample allocation not given. Sampling took place 63 days after the first vaccine or placebo injection. Produced via immunoSEQ multiplex PCR; TCRdb's table is partial and in-frame only. This sample has approximately 340,000 clones, with 70% to 90% found just once. Germline V gives CDR1 LGHDT, CDR2 YNNKEL (reference sequence). V lost 2 bases, J lost 0 bases, and 14 bases lay in between. The CDR3 consists of 16 residues.

The sequence came from a person aged 18-65 years who received the Ad26.COV2.S COVID-19 vaccine or a placebo. This specimen was peripheral blood, taken in a trial of Ad26.COV2.S vaccine versus placebo. The chain is built from TRBV3-1 (or the pseudogene TRBV3-2) and TRBJ2-7, with D possibly TRBD2 on 6 matching bases. CDR3 amino acids: CASSQRSSVLSYEQYF. In DNA, the CDR3 is TGTGCCAGCAGCCAAAGATCTAGCGTTCTCTCCTACGAGCAGTACTTC.